The 5 T cell receptor beta chains given below trace back to one sample, sequenced in a study of T cells after posttransplantation cyclophosphamide. Data came from immunoSEQ multiplex PCR; TCRdb stores just in-frame clones and leaves some out. The table records 15,000 to 20,000 clones, around 87% of them present only once. Controls had myeloablative marrow grafts with methotrexate and calcineurin inhibitor, sampled at 1 year. The sequencing used PBMCs, collected after an allogeneic stem cell transplant with a calcineurin inhibitor and methotrexate. Source of these receptors: a male patient aged 45 to 59 who received an allogeneic stem cell transplant from an unrelated donor, was CMV-positive, and had chronic GVHD only. Some of the T cells may derive from the graft donor.

The chain recombines TRBV7-3 with TRBJ1-1, with 8 bases fitting TRBD1. This CDR3 is built from 13 residues. The trim removed 5 bases at V and 8 bases at J, leaving 7 bases unmatched. The germline V gene encodes CDR1 SGHTA and CDR2 FQGTGA. The CDR3 reads CASSHSGGFEAFF. The CDR3 bases are TGTGCCAGCAGCCATTCAGGGGGCTTCGAAGCTTTCTTT. Variable domain in full (rest from reference TRBV7-3 and TRBJ1-1): GAGVSQTPSNKVTEKGKYVELRCDPISGHTALYWYRQSLGQGPEFLIYFQGTGAADDSGLPNDRFFAVRPEGSVSTLKIQRTERGDSAVYLCASSHSGGFEAFFGQGTRLTVV.

The gene calls are TRBV10-3 and TRBJ1-4; 8 bases line up with TRBD1. J gave up 4 bases and V 10 bases, and 8 bases lay outside the gene matches. CDR3 size: 14 residues. Germline V gene lookup returns CDR1 ENHRY and CDR2 SYGVKD. As DNA, the CDR3 is TGTGCCACCCAGGGGGCCTTGGGTAATGAAAAACTGTTTTTT. This gives the protein CATQGALGNEKLFF.

This clone has just one count. This chain joins TRBV7-9 and TRBJ1-2, with TRBD1 identical over 8 bases. Unmatched junction bases numbered 9, after V lost 4 bases and J lost 8 bases. CDR1 SEHNR and CDR2 FQNEAQ come from the germline V gene (reference sequence). The CDR3 runs 14 residues. CDR3 nucleotides: TGTGCCAGCAGCTCCGTCCAGGGGGCGGAGGGCTACACCTTC. Protein: CASSSVQGAEGYTF.

This chain uses TRBV15 with TRBJ2-5, with TRBD1 matching over 7 bases. In germline, CDR1 is LNHNV, CDR2 YYDKDF (reference sequence). This CDR3 is built from 15 residues. V trimming: 0 bases; J trimming: 4 bases; junction bases outside the gene matches: 5. The CDR3 DNA is TGTGCCACCAGCAGAGATCGCGACAGGGCAGAGACCCAGTACTTC. It yields the protein CATSRDRDRAETQYF.

The chain combines TRBV7-6 with TRBJ1-2, with a possible D match to TRBD1 (5 bases). V was clipped by 2 bases and J by 5 bases, with 9 bases between them. CDR1 and CDR2 (germline): SGHVS, FNYEAQ. CDR3 length: 13 residues. CDR3 protein: CASSLQGGYGYTF. In nucleotides, the CDR3 is TGTGCCAGCAGCTTACAGGGAGGGTATGGCTACACCTTC.